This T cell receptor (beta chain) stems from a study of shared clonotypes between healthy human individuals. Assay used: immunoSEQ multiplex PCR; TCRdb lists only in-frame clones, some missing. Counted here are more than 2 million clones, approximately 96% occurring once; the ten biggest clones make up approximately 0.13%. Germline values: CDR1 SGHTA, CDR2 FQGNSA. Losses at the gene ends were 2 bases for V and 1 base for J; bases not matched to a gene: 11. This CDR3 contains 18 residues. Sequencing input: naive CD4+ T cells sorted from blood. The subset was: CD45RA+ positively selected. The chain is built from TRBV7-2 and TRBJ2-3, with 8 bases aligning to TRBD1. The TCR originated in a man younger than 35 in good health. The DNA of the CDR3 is TGTGCCAGCAGCTTATTCAGCGCAGGGGGCAGGGGCACAGATACGCAGTATTTT. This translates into CASSLFSAGGRGTDTQYF.